This entry describes one TCR beta chain. In its sample, this clonotype was seen a few times. Its recognized antigen is unknown. Within one base of it there is no much larger clone, and no base qualities were kept. This sample's treatment or condition label indicates: allogeneic hematopoietic cell transplantation with graft depleted of TCRalphabeta T cells and CD19 B cells. The transplant recipients were children given TCRalphabeta/CD19-depleted allogeneic hematopoietic cell grafts. Library construction relied on PCR. Sequencing relied on an Illumina HiSeq 2500. To normalize quantification of the TCRbeta repertoire, the TCR libraries were built with molecular barcoding that relied on unique molecular identifiers. TCRdb itself trimmed the public reads at Q25 with fastp, ran MiXCR and retained productive beta chains. Entries are consolidated by CDR3 protein sequence, retaining the most common genes and DNA. This sample lists approximately 650,000 distinct CDR3 sequences; approximately 14% were detected once. Around 0.76% of the sample lies in the top ten.

The sample is drawn from a study of T-cell reconstitution after alpha-beta-depleted transplantation in children (dated by TCRdb to the mid-2010s). About the investigation overall: Using TCR repertoire profiling, the study followed T-cell immune reconstitution in a quantitative way in children after TCRalphabeta/CD19-depleted allogeneic hematopoietic cell transplantation. Summary of the overall study and its limitations: The apparently early recovery of alphabetaT-cell counts about two months after transplant reportedly depended on only several hundred rapidly expanded clones that came from non-depleted graft cells. Hyperexpanded clone frequencies declined over subsequent months; after one year, T-cell counts and TCRbeta diversity were mostly attributed to newly produced T cells. In some patients, high TCRbeta diversity at day 60 was attributed to recipient T cells and intrathymic progenitors that had survived conditioning.

The CDR3 numbers 13 residues from cysteine through phenylalanine. Only the CDR3 part of the read is kept: 39 bases, read in frame from the first base. Deletion took 3 bases off V and 2 bases off J, with a span of 8 bases between the germline ends. The chain joins TRBV12-3 or TRBV12-4 to TRBJ2-7; the D gene remains uncertain. The sample here was PBMCs, taken before TCRalphabeta/CD19-depleted stem cell transplant. This sequence was found in a girl aged 2 to 9 with congenital amegakaryocytic thrombocytopenia, due to receive a stem cell transplant. CDR3 loop: CASSLRQTYEQYF. The DNA reads as follows: TGTGCCAGCAGTTTGCGGCAGACCTACGAGCAGTACTTC.